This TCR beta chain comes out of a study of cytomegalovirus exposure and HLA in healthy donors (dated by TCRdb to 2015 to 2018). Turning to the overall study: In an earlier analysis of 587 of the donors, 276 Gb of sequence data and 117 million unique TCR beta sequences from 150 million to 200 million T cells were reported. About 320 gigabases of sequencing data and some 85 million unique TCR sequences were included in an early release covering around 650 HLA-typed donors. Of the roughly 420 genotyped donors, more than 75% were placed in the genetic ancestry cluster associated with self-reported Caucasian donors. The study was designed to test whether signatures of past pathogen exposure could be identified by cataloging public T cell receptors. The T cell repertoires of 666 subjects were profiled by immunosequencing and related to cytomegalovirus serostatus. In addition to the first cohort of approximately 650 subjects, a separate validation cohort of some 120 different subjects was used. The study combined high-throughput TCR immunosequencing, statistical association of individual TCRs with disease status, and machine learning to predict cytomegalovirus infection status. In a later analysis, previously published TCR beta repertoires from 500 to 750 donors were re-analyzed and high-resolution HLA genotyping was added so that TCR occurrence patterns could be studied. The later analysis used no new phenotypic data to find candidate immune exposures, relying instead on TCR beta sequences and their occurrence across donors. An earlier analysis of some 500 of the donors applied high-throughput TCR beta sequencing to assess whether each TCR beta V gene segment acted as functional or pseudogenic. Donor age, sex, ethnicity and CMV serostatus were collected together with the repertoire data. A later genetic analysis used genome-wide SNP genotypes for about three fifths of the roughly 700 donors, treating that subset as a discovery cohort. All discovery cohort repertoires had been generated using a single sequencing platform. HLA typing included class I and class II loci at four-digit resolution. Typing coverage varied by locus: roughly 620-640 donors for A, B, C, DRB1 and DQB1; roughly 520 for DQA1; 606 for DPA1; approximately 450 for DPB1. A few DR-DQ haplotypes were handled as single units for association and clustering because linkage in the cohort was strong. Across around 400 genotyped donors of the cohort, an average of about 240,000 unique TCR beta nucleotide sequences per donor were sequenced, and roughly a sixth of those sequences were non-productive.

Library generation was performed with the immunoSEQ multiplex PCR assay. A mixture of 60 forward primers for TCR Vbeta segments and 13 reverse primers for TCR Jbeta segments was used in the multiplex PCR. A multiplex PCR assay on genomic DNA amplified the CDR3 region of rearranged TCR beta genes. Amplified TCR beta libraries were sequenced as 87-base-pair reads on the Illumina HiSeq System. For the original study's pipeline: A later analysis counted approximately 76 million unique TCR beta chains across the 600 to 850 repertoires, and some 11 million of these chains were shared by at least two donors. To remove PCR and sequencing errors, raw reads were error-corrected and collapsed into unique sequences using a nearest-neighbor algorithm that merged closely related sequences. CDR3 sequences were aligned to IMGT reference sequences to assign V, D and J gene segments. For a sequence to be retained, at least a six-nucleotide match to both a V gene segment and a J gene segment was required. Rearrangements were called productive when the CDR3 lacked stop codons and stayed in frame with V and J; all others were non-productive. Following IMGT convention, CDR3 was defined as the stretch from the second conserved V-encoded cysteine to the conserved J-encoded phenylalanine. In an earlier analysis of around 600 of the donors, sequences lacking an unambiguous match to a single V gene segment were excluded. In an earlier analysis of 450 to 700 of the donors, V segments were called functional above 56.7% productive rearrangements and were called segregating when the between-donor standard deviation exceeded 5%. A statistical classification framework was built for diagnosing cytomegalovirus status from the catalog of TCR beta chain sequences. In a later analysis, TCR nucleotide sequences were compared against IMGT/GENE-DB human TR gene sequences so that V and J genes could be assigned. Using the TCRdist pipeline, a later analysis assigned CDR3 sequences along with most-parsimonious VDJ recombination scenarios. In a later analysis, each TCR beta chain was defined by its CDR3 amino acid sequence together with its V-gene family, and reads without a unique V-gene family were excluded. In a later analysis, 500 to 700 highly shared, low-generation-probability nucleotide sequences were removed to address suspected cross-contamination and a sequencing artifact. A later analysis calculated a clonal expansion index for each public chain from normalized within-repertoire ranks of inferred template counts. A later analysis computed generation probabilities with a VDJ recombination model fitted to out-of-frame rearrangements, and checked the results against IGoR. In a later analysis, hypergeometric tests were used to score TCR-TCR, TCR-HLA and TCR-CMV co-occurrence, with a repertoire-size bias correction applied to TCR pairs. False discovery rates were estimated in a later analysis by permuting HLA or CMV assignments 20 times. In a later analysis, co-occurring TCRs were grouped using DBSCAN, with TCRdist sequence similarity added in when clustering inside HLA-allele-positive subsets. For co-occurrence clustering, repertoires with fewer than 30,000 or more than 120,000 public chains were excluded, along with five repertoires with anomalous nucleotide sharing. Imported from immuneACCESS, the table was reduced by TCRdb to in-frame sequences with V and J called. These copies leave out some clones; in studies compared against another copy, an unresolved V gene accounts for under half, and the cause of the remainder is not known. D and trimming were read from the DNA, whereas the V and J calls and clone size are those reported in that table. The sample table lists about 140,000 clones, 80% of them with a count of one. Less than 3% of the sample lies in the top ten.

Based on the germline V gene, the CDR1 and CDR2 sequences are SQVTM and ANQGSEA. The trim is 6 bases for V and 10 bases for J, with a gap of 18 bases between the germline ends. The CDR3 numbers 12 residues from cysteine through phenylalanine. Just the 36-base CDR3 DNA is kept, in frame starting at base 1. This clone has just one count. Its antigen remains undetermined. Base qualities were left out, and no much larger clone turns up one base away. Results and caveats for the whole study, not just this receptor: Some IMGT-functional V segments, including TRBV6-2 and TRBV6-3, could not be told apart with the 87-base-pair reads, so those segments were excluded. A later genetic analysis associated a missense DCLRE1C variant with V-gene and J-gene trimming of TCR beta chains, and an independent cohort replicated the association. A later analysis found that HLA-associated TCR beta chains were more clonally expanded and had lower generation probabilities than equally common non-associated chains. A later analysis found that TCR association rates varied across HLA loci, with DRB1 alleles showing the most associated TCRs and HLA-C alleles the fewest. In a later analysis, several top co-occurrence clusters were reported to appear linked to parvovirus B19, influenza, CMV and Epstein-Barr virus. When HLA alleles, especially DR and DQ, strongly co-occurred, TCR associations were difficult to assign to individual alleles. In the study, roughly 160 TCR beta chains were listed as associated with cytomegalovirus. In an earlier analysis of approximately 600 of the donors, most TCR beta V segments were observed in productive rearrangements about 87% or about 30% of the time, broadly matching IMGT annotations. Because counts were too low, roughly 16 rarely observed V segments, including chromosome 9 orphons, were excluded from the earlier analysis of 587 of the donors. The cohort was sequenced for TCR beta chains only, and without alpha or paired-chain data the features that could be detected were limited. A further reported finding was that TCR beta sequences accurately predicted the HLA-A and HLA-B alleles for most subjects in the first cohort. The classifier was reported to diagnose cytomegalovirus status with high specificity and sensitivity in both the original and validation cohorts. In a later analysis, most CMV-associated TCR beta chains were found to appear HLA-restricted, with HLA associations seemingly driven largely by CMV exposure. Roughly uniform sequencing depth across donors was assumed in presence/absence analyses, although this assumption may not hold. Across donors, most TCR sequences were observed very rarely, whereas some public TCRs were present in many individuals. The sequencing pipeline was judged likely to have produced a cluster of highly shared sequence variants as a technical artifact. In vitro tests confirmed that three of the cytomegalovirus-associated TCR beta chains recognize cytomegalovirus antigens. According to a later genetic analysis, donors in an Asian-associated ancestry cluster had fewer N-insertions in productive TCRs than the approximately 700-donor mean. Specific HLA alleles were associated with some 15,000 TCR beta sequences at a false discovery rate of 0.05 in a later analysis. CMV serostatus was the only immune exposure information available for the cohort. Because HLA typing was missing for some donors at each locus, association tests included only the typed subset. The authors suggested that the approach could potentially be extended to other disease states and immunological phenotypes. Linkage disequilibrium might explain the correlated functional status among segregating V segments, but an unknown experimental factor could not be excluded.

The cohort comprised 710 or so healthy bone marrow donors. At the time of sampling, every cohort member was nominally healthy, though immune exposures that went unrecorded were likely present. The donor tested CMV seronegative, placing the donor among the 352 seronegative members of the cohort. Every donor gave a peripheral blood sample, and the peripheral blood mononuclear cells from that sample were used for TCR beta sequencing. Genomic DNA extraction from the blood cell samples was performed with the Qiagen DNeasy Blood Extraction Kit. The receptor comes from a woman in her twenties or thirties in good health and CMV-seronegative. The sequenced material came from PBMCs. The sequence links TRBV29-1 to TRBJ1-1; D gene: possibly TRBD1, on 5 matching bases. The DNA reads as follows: TGCAGCGTCCAAAAAGACAGACCACTAGCTTTCTTT. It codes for CSVQKDRPLAFF.